The rows below give T cell receptor beta chains drawn from one sample of a study of T cell responses to AZD1222 COVID-19 vaccine. Method: immunoSEQ multiplex PCR; TCRdb's copy keeps in-frame clones and lacks some. The table shows approximately 130,000 clones, with approximately 94% occurring only once. Sequences were derived from peripheral blood, sampled on day 0 of AZD1222 vaccination. These receptors were taken from an adult in good health. Each CDR3 is given without its conserved first and last residue. The D gene is left open where the match is weak.

D	V	CDR3
-	TRBV19	ASSTSGRPPDEQY
-	TRBV6-5	ATGRETQY
-	TRBV9	ATGYTSGNTIY
TRBD1	TRBV11-2	ASRSLADRGSGNTIY
-	TRBV21-1	ASSKRCRGFQETQY
TRBD1	TRBV10-1	ASSEAGQGSVTEAF
TRBD1	TRBV9	ASSVLKTGRGANVLT
-	TRBV18	ASSPPVGDREQY
TRBD1	TRBV6-5	ASSHRGHLNTEAF
TRBD2	TRBV24-1	ATSDFPGLAGGPKDTQY
-	TRBV7-3	ASSPRTASNEQF
-	TRBV7-7	ASSFVSRRDTEAF
TRBD1	TRBV4-1	ASSQKGAQLSSYNEQF
-	TRBV27	ASSLRGSYEQY
-	TRBV30	AWDRANSPLH
-	TRBV14	ASSQEVALTHTDTQY
-	TRBV18	ASSPFGDMNTEAF
-	TRBV15	ATSSRGENTEAF
TRBD1	TRBV7-3	ASSLNRGNTGELF
TRBD1	TRBV28	ASRGTGPEAF
-	TRBV11-2	ASSLGVRGLEDEKLF
-	TRBV7-9	ASSLGPATQPQH
TRBD2	TRBV27	ASSLFPGRAGELF
-	TRBV3-1/TRBV3-2	ASSLREYEQY
TRBD1	TRBV28	ASSSNRDSRSYEQY
TRBD2	TRBV11-1	ASTLRGLAGSNEQF
TRBD1	TRBV18	ASSQQGMNTEAF
-	TRBV2	ASSGPREF
-	TRBV20-1	SASSQAARMNTEAF
-	TRBV5-4	ASQLTYGGNTEAF
-	TRBV5-1	ASSFQTTYEQY
-	TRBV6-5	ASSYPGAAGGELF
TRBD1	TRBV2	ASRGDRGGSDA
TRBD2	TRBV5-1	ASSSGTSGSYEQY
TRBD1	TRBV3-1/TRBV3-2	ASSFQGATEAF
-	TRBV9	ASSPYNANSGNTIY
-	TRBV28	ASSPPAGISGNTIY
-	TRBV7-8	ASSPMGARGSPLH
TRBD1	TRBV19	ASSIDRGQGSDEQF
-	TRBV5-1	ASSFIAESSTDTQY
-	TRBV5-6	ASSLGGNSPLH
-	TRBV9	ASSRLTGSSYNEQF
-	TRBV28	ASTMRWGRGDTEAF
-	TRBV28	ASSPDRGPYGYT
TRBD2	TRBV7-2	ASSLRRGGRSYEQY
TRBD2	TRBV6-5	ASSHSGLAVETQY
-	TRBV27	ASSLRGSGNTIY
TRBD1	TRBV19	ASSISRDRARANTEAF
-	TRBV28	ASSLFAGGNQPQH
TRBD2	TRBV7-9	ASSFGTSGVAKNIQY
TRBD1	TRBV5-4	ASSLTGAGYT
-	TRBV3-1/TRBV3-2	ASSRLEYNEQF
-	TRBV29-1	SVRWRSTEAF
TRBD2	TRBV11-2	ASSLNRGGAYNEQF
-	TRBV3-1/TRBV3-2	ASSLSTEAF
TRBD1	TRBV10-1	ASSERTGKTGELF
TRBD1	TRBV6-6	ASSYGTGATYEQY
-	TRBV11-2	ASSLLGGGLDTEAF
-	TRBV28	ASTSGGPGAYSGNTIY